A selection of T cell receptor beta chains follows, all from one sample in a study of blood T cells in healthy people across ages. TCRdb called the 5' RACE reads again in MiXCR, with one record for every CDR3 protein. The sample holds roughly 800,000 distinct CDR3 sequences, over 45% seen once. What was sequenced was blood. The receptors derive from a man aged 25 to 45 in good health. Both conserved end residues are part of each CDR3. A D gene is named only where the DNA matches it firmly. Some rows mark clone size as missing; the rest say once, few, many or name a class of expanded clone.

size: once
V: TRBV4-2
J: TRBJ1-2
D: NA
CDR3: CASSQDDGYTF
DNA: TGTGCCAGCAGCCAGGACGACGGCTACACCTTC

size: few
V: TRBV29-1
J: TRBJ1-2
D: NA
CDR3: CSVEEGYTF
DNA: TGCAGCGTAGAGGAGGGCTACACCTTC

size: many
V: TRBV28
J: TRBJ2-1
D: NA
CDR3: CASSLEGHEQFF
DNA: TGTGCCAGCAGTTTAGAGGGCCATGAGCAGTTCTTC

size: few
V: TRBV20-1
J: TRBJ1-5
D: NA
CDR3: CSARDRGSNQPQHF
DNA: TGCAGTGCTAGAGATCGGGGGAGCAATCAGCCCCAGCATTTT

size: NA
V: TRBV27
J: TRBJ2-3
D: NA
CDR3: CASSLSAYSGDTQYF
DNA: TGTGCCAGCAGTTTATCAGCATATAGTGGGGATACGCAGTATTTT

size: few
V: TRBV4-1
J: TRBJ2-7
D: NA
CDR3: CASSQVGETPYYEQYF
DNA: TGCGCCAGCAGCCAAGTGGGAGAGACTCCTTACTACGAGCAGTACTTC

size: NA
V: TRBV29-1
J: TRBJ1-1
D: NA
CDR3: CSVTVMEAFF
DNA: TGCAGCGTTACTGTGATGGAAGCTTTCTTT

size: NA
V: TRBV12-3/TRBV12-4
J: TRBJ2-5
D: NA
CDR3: CASSLGTTPQETQYF
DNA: TGTGCCAGCAGTTTAGGAACTACTCCACAAGAGACCCAGTACTTC

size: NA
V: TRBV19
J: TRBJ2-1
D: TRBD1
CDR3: CASSIGTGIYEQFF
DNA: TGTGCCAGTAGTATTGGGACAGGAATATATGAGCAGTTCTTC

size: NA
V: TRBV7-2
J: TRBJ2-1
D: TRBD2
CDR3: CASSLAGLAGGEQFF
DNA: TGTGCCAGCAGCTTAGCCGGTCTAGCGGGAGGTGAGCAGTTCTTC

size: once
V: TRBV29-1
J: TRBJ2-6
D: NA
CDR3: CSVELVDSGANVLTF
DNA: TGCAGCGTTGAGTTAGTGGACTCTGGGGCCAACGTCCTGACTTTC

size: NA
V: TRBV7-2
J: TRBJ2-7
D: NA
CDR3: CASSYAGDYEQYF
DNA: TGTGCCAGCAGCTACGCCGGTGACTACGAGCAGTACTTC

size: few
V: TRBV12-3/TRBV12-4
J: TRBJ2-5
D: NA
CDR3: CASSAQIQETQYF
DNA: TGTGCCAGCAGTGCGCAAATCCAAGAGACCCAGTACTTC

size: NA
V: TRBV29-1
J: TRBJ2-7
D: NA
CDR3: CSVEKPTRTDYEQYF
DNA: TGCAGCGTTGAAAAACCCACCAGGACAGACTACGAGCAGTACTTC

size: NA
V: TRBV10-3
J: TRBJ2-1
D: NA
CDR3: CAISESRQEQFF
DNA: TGTGCCATCAGTGAGTCCAGACAAGAGCAGTTCTTC

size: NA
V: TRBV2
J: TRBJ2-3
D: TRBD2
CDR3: CASISTSGQGDTQYF
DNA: TGTGCCAGCATTTCGACTAGCGGACAAGGAGATACGCAGTATTTT

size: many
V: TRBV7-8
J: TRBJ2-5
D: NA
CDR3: CASSSTGLQETQYF
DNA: TGTGCCAGCAGCTCGACAGGATTGCAAGAGACCCAGTACTTC

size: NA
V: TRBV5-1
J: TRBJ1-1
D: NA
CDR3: CASSRTNTRQANTEAFF
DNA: TGCGCCAGCAGCCGAACTAACACTAGACAGGCGAACACTGAAGCTTTCTTT

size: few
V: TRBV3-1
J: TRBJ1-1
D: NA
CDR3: CASSQPALNTEAFF
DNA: TGTGCCAGCAGCCAACCCGCCCTGAACACTGAAGCTTTCTTT

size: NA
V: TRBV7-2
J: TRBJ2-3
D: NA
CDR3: CASSLIGGILPTDTQYF
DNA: TGTGCCAGCAGCTTAATTGGCGGTATCCTCCCTACAGATACGCAGTATTTT

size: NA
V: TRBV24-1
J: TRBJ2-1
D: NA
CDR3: CATSRLREGEQFF
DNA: TGTGCCACCAGTAGGCTGAGGGAAGGCGAGCAGTTCTTC

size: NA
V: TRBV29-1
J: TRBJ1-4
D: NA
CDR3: CSVVTGNEKLFF
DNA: TGCAGCGTTGTCACAGGGAATGAAAAACTGTTTTTT

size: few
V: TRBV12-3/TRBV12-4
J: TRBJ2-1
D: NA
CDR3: CASRTSGADEQFF
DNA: TGTGCCAGCAGGACCTCAGGGGCCGATGAGCAGTTCTTC

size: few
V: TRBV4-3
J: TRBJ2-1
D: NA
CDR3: CASSQDRGGPGLYNEQFF
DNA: TGCGCCAGCAGCCAAGATCGAGGGGGGCCTGGGTTATACAATGAGCAGTTCTTC

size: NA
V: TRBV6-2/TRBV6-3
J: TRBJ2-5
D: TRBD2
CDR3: CASSYNQAGGPETQYF
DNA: TGTGCCAGCAGTTATAACCAAGCGGGAGGGCCAGAGACCCAGTACTTC